This section outlines one T cell receptor (beta chain) sequence together with its context. Trimming removed 6 bases from V and 0 bases from J, with 15 bases in between. Per germline, CDR1 MDHEN and CDR2 SYDVKM. The CDR3 runs to 16 residues. Via MiXCR, TCRdb re-called the 5' RACE reads, giving one row per CDR3 protein. The repertoire consists of some 60,000 distinct CDR3 sequences, with more than 8.5% occurring once and the leading ten covering 17%. The sample is drawn from a study of early T cells in non-severe SARS-CoV-2 infection. V is TRBV28 and J is TRBJ2-4; no firm D call. Sample: whole blood. The receptor was isolated from an adult who was a healthcare worker with PCR-confirmed SARS-CoV-2 infection or an uninfected control (not recorded which). CDR3 DNA sequence: TGTGCCAGCAGCCTTGGGGTTACCATAGCCAAAAACATTCAGTACTTC. The encoded protein is CASSLGVTIAKNIQYF.